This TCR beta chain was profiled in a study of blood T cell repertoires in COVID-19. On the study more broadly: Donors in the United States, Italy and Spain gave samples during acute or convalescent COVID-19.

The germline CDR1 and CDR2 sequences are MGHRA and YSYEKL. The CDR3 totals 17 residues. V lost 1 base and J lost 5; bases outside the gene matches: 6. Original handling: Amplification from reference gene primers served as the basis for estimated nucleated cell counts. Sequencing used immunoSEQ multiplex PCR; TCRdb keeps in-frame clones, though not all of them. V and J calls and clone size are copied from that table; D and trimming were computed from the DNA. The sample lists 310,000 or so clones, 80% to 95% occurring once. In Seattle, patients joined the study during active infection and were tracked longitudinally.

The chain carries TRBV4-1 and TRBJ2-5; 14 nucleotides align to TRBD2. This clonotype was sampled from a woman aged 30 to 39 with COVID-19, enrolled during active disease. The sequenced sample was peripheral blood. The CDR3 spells CASSQGLAGGRGETQYF. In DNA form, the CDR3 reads TGCGCCAGCAGCCAAGGACTAGCGGGAGGGCGGGGGGAGACCCAGTACTTC.